The next 11 T cell receptor beta chains were all read from a single sample in a study of blood T cell repertoires in COVID-19. Profiling relied on immunoSEQ multiplex PCR, and the TCRdb table lists in-frame clones only, not all of them. The repertoire holds a few hundred thousand clones, with roughly 83% as singletons. The sample was peripheral blood. These receptors were taken from a man in his fifties or sixties who had recovered from COVID-19.

In DNA, the CDR3 is TGTGCCAGCAGTCCATCCCCTCCGGGTGCAAGTACCTACGAGCAGTACTTC. Translated, it gives CASSPSPPGASTYEQYF. The V gene is TRBV6-6, the J gene TRBJ2-7, with D unresolved. The ends were cut back, 5 bases at V and 2 bases at J, with 22 bases in the middle. The CDR3 has 17 residues. The germline CDR1 and CDR2 sequences are MNHNY and SVGAGI (reference sequence).

This clone was seen more than once but under ten times. This chain joins TRBV13 and TRBJ2-7, with TRBD1 identical over 7 bases. CDR1 PRHDT and CDR2 FYEKMQ come from the germline V gene (reference sequence). Germline trimming cut 5 bases from V and 3 bases from J; bases unmatched to any gene: 10. This CDR3 has 15 amino acids. The CDR3 DNA reads as TGTGCCAGCAGCCCCCAGGGGGTACGTATCTACGAGCAGTACTTC. Translated, it gives CASSPQGVRIYEQYF.

This chain links TRBV5-6 with TRBJ1-2; maybe TRBD1 (5 bases). CDR3 length: 14 amino acids. Trimming took off 0 bases at V and 2 bases at J, with 8 bases between the two ends. Germline lookup yields CDR1 SGHDT and CDR2 YYEEEE. The CDR3 sequence is CASSLAGKNYGYTF. DNA of the CDR3: TGTGCCAGCAGCTTGGCAGGGAAGAACTATGGCTACACCTTC.

This clone has a handful of counts. V and J are TRBV19 and TRBJ1-5; unclear D gene. This CDR3 contains 14 residues. The V and J ends lost 0 bases and 5 bases respectively, with 8 bases between them. Germline V gene sequence: CDR1 LNHDA, CDR2 SQIVND (reference sequence). CDR3 DNA sequence: TGTGCCAGTAGTATAGAGGGCTACCATCAGCCCCAGCATTTT. Its protein product is CASSIEGYHQPQHF.

The chain has TRBV6-6 and TRBJ1-4, with D possibly matching TRBD1 (6 bases). This CDR3 is 15 amino acids long. Germline loops: CDR1 MNHNY, CDR2 SVGAGI (reference sequence). Between the trimmed V and J ends, which lost 6 bases and 0 bases, there was a span of 11 bases. CDR3 DNA: TGTGCCAGCAGCCCGAGACAGGCAACTAATGAAAAACTGTTTTTT. The encoded protein is CASSPRQATNEKLFF.

The chain couples TRBV19 to TRBJ2-2; 10 bases fit TRBD1. CDR1 is LNHDA and CDR2 is SQIVND in the germline V gene (reference sequence). CDR3 length: 14 amino acids. J lost 5 bases, V lost 7 bases, and 4 bases had no gene match. The CDR3: CASIGTGVTGELFF. In nucleotides, the CDR3 is TGTGCCAGTATCGGGACAGGGGTAACCGGGGAGCTGTTTTTT.

This clone has just one count. The chain joins TRBV18 to TRBJ1-4; TRBD1 aligns across 7 bases. Germline lookup yields CDR1 KGHSH and CDR2 LQKENI. The CDR3 is 15 amino acids. V was pared by 3 bases and J by 7 bases, with 8 bases of the junction left unmatched. This CDR3 is CASSPMTGSSEKLFF. The CDR3 nucleotides read TGTGCCAGCTCACCGATGACAGGGAGTTCTGAAAAACTGTTTTTT.

The genes are TRBV6-5 and TRBJ2-1; D is perhaps TRBD2 (7 bases). Trimming pared 3 bases from V and 6 bases from J, leaving 12 bases between. The CDR3 spans 14 residues. Germline V lookup: CDR1 MNHEY, CDR2 SVGAGI. Written as DNA, the CDR3 is TGTGCCAGCAGTTATGGGGGGGCGATCAATGAGCAGTTCTTC. Translating it yields CASSYGGAINEQFF.

The CDR3 sequence: CASSQGLGAGGRYEQFF. CDR3 DNA sequence: TGTGCCAGCAGCCAAGGCTTAGGAGCGGGGGGGCGGTATGAGCAGTTCTTC. The V and J genes are TRBV3-1 (or the pseudogene TRBV3-2) and TRBJ2-1; 10 bases fit TRBD2. Germline trimming cut 1 base from V and 8 bases from J; bases unmatched to any gene: 11. This CDR3 comprises 17 residues. Germline CDR1 is LGHDT and CDR2 is YNNKEL (reference sequence).

The chain recombines TRBV19 with TRBJ2-7; TRBD2 matches 12 bases. Germline V gene sequence: CDR1 LNHDA, CDR2 SQIVND (reference sequence). The CDR3 covers 14 residues. Trimming at V came to 7 bases and at J to 4 bases, leaving 5 bases not matched to a gene. The CDR3 reads CASKTSGSYYEQYF. The CDR3 bases are TGTGCCAGTAAGACTAGCGGGAGTTATTACGAGCAGTACTTC.

V is TRBV3-1 (or the pseudogene TRBV3-2) and J is TRBJ1-5; TRBD1 agrees at 7 bases. This CDR3 has 16 amino acids. Germline lookup yields CDR1 LGHDT and CDR2 YNNKEL (reference sequence). Trimming cost V 1 base and J 7 bases; bases outside gene matches: 10. DNA for the CDR3: TGTGCCAGCAGCCAAGCGGGGGCAGGGGGAAGCCAGCCCCAGCATTTT. As protein: CASSQAGAGGSQPQHF.